This TCR beta chain was profiled in a study of blood T cells in healthy people across ages. Study-wide results and caveats: The study found TCR beta diversity correlated strongly with naive T cell percentage.

Remarks on this clonotype: Its target is not known. One junction end disagrees with the germline gene, perhaps due to a read error.

The CDR3 has 12 residues. Germline CDR1 and CDR2: LGHDT and YNNKEL (reference sequence). It was with a sample-barcoded 5' primer and a J-beta primer mix that a second PCR of roughly 7 to 12 cycles was run. Each cDNA molecule was tagged by a template-switch adaptor that had 12 random nucleotides. TCRdb reprocessed the 5' RACE reads with MiXCR, giving one entry per CDR3 protein. The sample consists of around 1,000,000 distinct CDR3 sequences, about 25% of them appearing once. This same sample was also taken into another study, of T cells of mothers and their children. That paper adds: The second PCR's M1S primer added sample barcodes and 2-4 random nucleotides. The authors found no persistent microchimeric T cell clones.

The V call is TRBV3-1, the J call TRBJ1-2; D call uncertain. The clonotype was recovered from a girl between 2 and 10 years old in good health. Sequencing was performed on blood. CDR3 nucleotides: TGTGCCGGCAGGACGGAAGGCTATGGCTACACCTTC. Residues: CAGRTEGYGYTF.